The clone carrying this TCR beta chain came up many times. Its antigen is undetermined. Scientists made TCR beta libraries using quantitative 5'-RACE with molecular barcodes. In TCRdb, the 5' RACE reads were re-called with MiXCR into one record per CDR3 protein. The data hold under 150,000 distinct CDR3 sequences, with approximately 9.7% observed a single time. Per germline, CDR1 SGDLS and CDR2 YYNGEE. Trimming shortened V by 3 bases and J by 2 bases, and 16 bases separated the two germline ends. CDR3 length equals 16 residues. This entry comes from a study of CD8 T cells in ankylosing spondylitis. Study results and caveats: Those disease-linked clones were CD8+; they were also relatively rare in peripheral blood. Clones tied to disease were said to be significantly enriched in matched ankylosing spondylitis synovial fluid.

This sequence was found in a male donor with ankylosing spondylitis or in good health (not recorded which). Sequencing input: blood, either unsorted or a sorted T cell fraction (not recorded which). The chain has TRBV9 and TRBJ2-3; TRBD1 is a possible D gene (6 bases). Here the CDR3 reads CASSASGQSHTDTQYF. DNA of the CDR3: TGTGCCAGCAGCGCCTCCGGACAGAGTCACACAGATACGCAGTATTTT.